The 25 T cell receptor beta chains presented below share a single source sample, sequenced in a study of cytomegalovirus exposure and HLA in healthy donors. This PCR relied on a set of 60 Vbeta primers and 13 Jbeta primers. Assay used: immunoSEQ multiplex PCR; TCRdb lists only in-frame clones, some missing. The sample contains hundreds of thousands of clones, roughly 70% of which appear only once. The material sequenced was PBMCs. All receptors come from a female donor in good health and CMV-seronegative.

The DNA of the CDR3 is TGCGCCAGCAGCTTGGGACAGGGGTACGGTGAGCAGTTCTTC. Translated, it gives CASSLGQGYGEQFF. The chain employs TRBV5-1 and TRBJ2-1; 8 positions agree with TRBD1. Germline V gives CDR1 SGHRS, CDR2 YFSETQ. V trimming: 0 bases; J trimming: 9 bases; junction bases outside the gene matches: 5. This CDR3 has 14 amino acids.

DNA for the CDR3: TGTGCCAGCAGCCGTCAGCGGGCGGGACTAGCGGGGAATGAGCAGTTCTTC. This sequence encodes CASSRQRAGLAGNEQFF. V and J are TRBV7-2 and TRBJ2-1; 13 nucleotides match TRBD2. V lost 5 bases to trimming and J lost 7 bases; unmatched junction nucleotides: 11. Germline V gene data show CDR1 as SGHTA and CDR2 as FQGNSA. This CDR3 contains 17 residues.

Notes on this clone: The identical CDR3 is also encoded by other nucleotide sequences in the sample. V and J are TRBV7-9 and TRBJ2-1; 13 positions match TRBD2. Trimming removed 5 bases from V and 5 bases from J; junction bases left unmatched: 6. This CDR3 contains 16 residues. CDR1 SEHNR and CDR2 FQNEAQ come from the germline V gene (reference sequence). CDR3 sequence: CASSPGTSGNHNEQFF. For the CDR3, the DNA is TGTGCCAGCAGCCCCGGGACTAGCGGGAACCACAATGAGCAGTTCTTC.

The DNA of the CDR3 is TGCGCCAGCAGCTTGGCGGCTAGCCACTCCGATGAGCAGTTCTTC. This sequence encodes CASSLAASHSDEQFF. The chain carries TRBV5-1 and TRBJ2-1, with a weak D call TRBD2 (5 bases). Trimming cost V 0 bases and J 8 bases, with 15 bases left between them. The CDR3 covers 15 residues. From germline, CDR1 is SGHRS and CDR2 YFSETQ.

The chain carries TRBV5-1 and TRBJ2-3; 8 bases agree with TRBD1. The CDR3 contains 14 residues. V shed 4 bases and J 4 bases; nucleotides not matched to a gene: 5. CDR1 and CDR2 from the germline V gene are SGHRS and YFSETQ. The DNA for the CDR3 is TGCGCCAGCAGCCTTACAGGGGGTTCAGATACGCAGTATTTT. Protein: CASSLTGGSDTQYF.

The V gene is TRBV19, the J gene TRBJ1-5; D is perhaps TRBD1 (5 bases). Germline lookup yields CDR1 LNHDA and CDR2 SQIVND (reference sequence). Trimming cost V 6 bases and J 5 bases, with 17 bases left between them. The CDR3 is made up of 15 amino acids. CDR3 nucleotides: TGTGCCAGTAGAAAGGACACCCAGGGATATCAGCCCCAGCATTTT. This codes for CASRKDTQGYQPQHF.

V usage is TRBV27 and J usage is TRBJ2-5; D is uncertain. The CDR3 runs 13 residues. In germline, CDR1 is MNHEY, CDR2 SMNVEV (reference sequence). V lost 5 bases and J lost 0, with 7 bases in between. The CDR3 protein is CASSLRYQETQYF. The CDR3 bases are TGTGCCAGCAGTCTACGGTACCAAGAGACCCAGTACTTC.

This clone has more than one count but fewer than ten. The chain is built from TRBV6-5 and TRBJ2-1; the D gene is possibly TRBD2 (6 bases). Trimming cost V 0 bases and J 0 bases, with 9 bases left between them. The CDR3 runs to 16 residues. Germline V gene lookup returns CDR1 MNHEY and CDR2 SVGAGI. In DNA form, the CDR3 reads TGTGCCAGCAGTTACTCTGTCGGGAGCTCCTACAATGAGCAGTTCTTC. As protein: CASSYSVGSSYNEQFF.

The table lists this clone with a count of one. The chain employs TRBV7-8 and TRBJ2-2; D is perhaps TRBD2 (6 bases). V lost 0 bases to trimming and J lost 6 bases, with 8 bases between them. The germline CDR1 and CDR2 sequences are SGHVS and FQNEAQ. CDR3 length equals 14 residues. Here the CDR3 DNA reads TGTGCCAGCAGCTTAGCGACTAGGCCCGGGGAGCTGTTTTTT. Encoded protein: CASSLATRPGELFF.

This rearrangement joins TRBV28 to TRBJ2-7, with 7 positions matching TRBD2. Per germline, CDR1 MDHEN and CDR2 SYDVKM. V shed 2 bases, J shed 3 bases, and the junction held 4 bases outside the gene matches. The CDR3 covers 14 residues. This CDR3 is CASSLKGRVYEQYF. The CDR3 coding sequence is TGTGCCAGCAGTTTAAAGGGGAGGGTCTACGAGCAGTACTTC.

The sample holds one count of this clone. J is TRBJ2-5 and V is TRBV25-1; no clear D. Trimming removed 5 bases at V and 0 bases at J, with 13 bases between. The CDR3 totals 15 residues. CDR1 is MGHDK, CDR2 SYGVNS, per germline. CDR3 amino acids: CASSLYRRNQETQYF. In nucleotides, the CDR3 is TGTGCCAGCAGTTTGTATCGCAGGAACCAAGAGACCCAGTACTTC. Supplemented by reference TRBV25-1 and TRBJ2-5, the full variable domain reads EADIYQTPRYLVIGTGKKITLECSQTMGHDKMYWYQQDPGMELHLIHYSYGVNSTEKGDLSSESTVSRIRTEHFPLTLESARPSHTSQYLCASSLYRRNQETQYFGPGTRLLVL.

This clone has only a few counts. The rearrangement joins TRBV2 to TRBJ1-2; maybe TRBD1 (6 bases). This CDR3 region has 12 residues. Trimming removed 4 bases at V and 4 bases at J, with 7 bases between. The germline CDR1 and CDR2 sequences are SNHLY and FYNNEI. CDR3 in DNA: TGTGCCAGCAGTGGGACAGTCTATGGCTACACCTTC. Protein product: CASSGTVYGYTF.

The chain combines TRBV6-5 with TRBJ2-5; weak D call: TRBD2 (6 bases). The J call may be in error: the DNA end matches TRBJ2-7 better. The germline V gene encodes CDR1 MNHEY and CDR2 SVGAGI. This CDR3 has 15 residues. CDR3 sequence: CASSYSLATSYEQYF. The CDR3 region has the DNA TGTGCCAGCAGTTACTCTCTAGCGACCTCCTACGAGCAGTACTTC.

CDR3: CASSLAGTEQYF. CDR3 bases: TGTGCCAGCAGCTTGGCGGGTACCGAGCAGTACTTC. The chain links TRBV5-6 to TRBJ2-7; no clear D. Germline CDR1 SGHDT, CDR2 YYEEEE. The CDR3 is made up of 12 amino acids. The V end lost 0 bases, the J end lost 6 bases, and 7 bases lay between the germline ends.

The rearrangement links TRBV6-5 to TRBJ2-3; D gene uncertain. Germline CDR1 and CDR2: MNHEY and SVGAGI. This CDR3 spans 15 amino acids. With 7 bases removed from V and 0 bases from J, the gap between germline ends came to 14 bases. CDR3 amino acids: CASNSRAASTDTQYF. As DNA, the CDR3 is TGTGCCAGCAACTCCCGCGCCGCTAGCACAGATACGCAGTATTTT.

The CDR3 reads CASSLSAGIYEQYF. The CDR3 DNA follows: TGTGCCAGCAGTTTATCCGCAGGGATATACGAGCAGTACTTC. The rearrangement uses TRBV27 and TRBJ2-7, with TRBD1 as a possible D gene (5 bases). The CDR3 runs 14 residues. Looked up from germline, CDR1 is MNHEY and CDR2 is SMNVEV (reference sequence). V dropped 0 bases and J dropped 4 bases, with 10 bases sitting between them.

This clone was counted a single time. The chain joins TRBV14 to TRBJ2-2; 7 nucleotides align to TRBD1. Germline CDR1 SGHDN, CDR2 FVKESK. The ends lost 2 bases at V and 6 bases at J; junction bases unmatched: 3. This CDR3 is built from 14 residues. The CDR3 loop reads CASSQFQGAGELFF. The CDR3 DNA is TGTGCCAGCAGCCAATTCCAGGGGGCCGGGGAGCTGTTTTTT.

The chain has TRBV6-4 and TRBJ2-1; D perhaps matches TRBD2 (5 bases). The CDR3 extends over 15 amino acids. The V and J ends lost 5 bases and 5 bases respectively, with 16 bases between them. Germline CDR1 reads MRHNA; CDR2 reads SNTAGT. CDR3 in DNA: TGTGCCAGCAGTCGTAGCCCCTATAGCGACAATGAGCAGTTCTTC. Its protein is CASSRSPYSDNEQFF.

This chain links TRBV25-1 with TRBJ2-5; D not certain. Trimming took off 0 bases at V and 10 bases at J, with 12 bases between the two ends. The CDR3 spans 13 residues. Germline CDR1 MGHDK, CDR2 SYGVNS. In nucleotides, the CDR3 is TGTGCCAGCAGTGAATATGCGAGCGCTAACCAGTACTTC. Protein sequence: CASSEYASANQYF.

The rearrangement links TRBV12-5 to TRBJ2-1; TRBD2 aligns across 9 bases. V lost 1 base to trimming and J lost 1 base; unmatched junction nucleotides: 14. Germline V CDR1 and CDR2: LGHNT, FRNRAP. This CDR3 has 20 amino acids. CDR3 region: CASGLADLVSGSESYNEQFF. The CDR3, as DNA: TGTGCTAGTGGTTTGGCGGACTTGGTTAGCGGGAGTGAGTCCTACAATGAGCAGTTCTTC.

The chain joins TRBV9 to TRBJ2-7; 7 positions agree with TRBD2. From germline, CDR1 is SGDLS and CDR2 YYNGEE. The V gene end was trimmed by 1 base and the J gene end by 4 bases; junction bases not matched to a gene: 8. The CDR3 has 15 residues. The CDR3 DNA sequence: TGTGCCAGCAGCGTATCAGCGGGGCGTAAGTACGAGCAGTACTTC. Encoded protein: CASSVSAGRKYEQYF.

The chain joins TRBV14 to TRBJ1-4, with 7 bases lining up with TRBD1. The CDR3 length is 16 residues. CDR1 is SGHDN and CDR2 is FVKESK in the germline V gene. Trimming took 1 base from V and 3 from J; bases not matched to a gene: 5. CDR3 sequence (DNA): TGTGCCAGCAGCCAAGGGACAGGCTCCCCTAATGAAAAACTGTTTTTT. Translated, it gives CASSQGTGSPNEKLFF.

This clone was recorded at least ten times. This chain connects TRBV19 to TRBJ1-5, with D possibly TRBD1 on 5 matching bases. V shed 6 bases and J shed 4 bases, with 10 bases lying between them. The V gene's germline CDR1 is LNHDA and CDR2 SQIVND (reference sequence). CDR3 length: 13 residues. The CDR3 sequence: CASRFPGNQPQHF. The CDR3, as DNA: TGTGCCAGTAGGTTCCCAGGGAATCAGCCCCAGCATTTT.

The chain recombines TRBV5-6 with TRBJ1-2; D unclear. The CDR3 loop spans 18 amino acids. Trimming removed 5 bases at V and 7 bases at J, with 30 bases between. From germline, CDR1 is SGHDT and CDR2 YYEEEE. The CDR3 sequence: CASSSPPIFPLGLSGYTF. CDR3 coding DNA: TGTGCCAGCAGTTCGCCTCCAATTTTCCCGCTAGGACTGTCTGGCTACACCTTC.

This sequence joins TRBV19 and TRBJ2-2; TRBD1 aligns across 9 bases. This CDR3 is built from 15 residues. Trimming cost V 3 bases and J 6 bases; bases outside gene matches: 5. Germline CDR1 is LNHDA and CDR2 is SQIVND (reference sequence). The CDR3 DNA sequence: TGTGCCAGTAGTATCCGACAGGGGGTGGCCGGGGAGCTGTTTTTT. Protein: CASSIRQGVAGELFF.